This entry lists 8 T cell receptor beta chains sequenced from one sample in a study of patients and donors after allogeneic stem cell transplantation. TCRdb passed the RT-PCR reads through MiXCR, listing each CDR3 protein once. Here the sample spans about 110,000 distinct CDR3 sequences, around 36% being singletons. The sequenced sample consisted of blood, either unsorted or a sorted T cell fraction (not recorded which). These receptors all stem from a human donor who was either an allogeneic HSCT recipient or a stem cell or donor lymphocyte infusion donor (not recorded which). It is not recorded whose cells these are; they may come from a transplant donor.

The table lists this clonotype with a few counts. This chain links TRBV12-3 or TRBV12-4 with TRBJ1-1, with D perhaps TRBD1 (5 bases). This CDR3 has 14 amino acids. Trimming cost V 6 bases and J 1 base, with 12 bases left between them. CDR3 amino acids: CASRQTEKNTEAFF. CDR3 in DNA: TGTGCCAGCAGGCAGACAGAAAAGAACACTGAAGCTTTCTTT.

The chain couples TRBV29-1 to TRBJ2-2; unclear D gene. Germline V gene sequence: CDR1 SQVTM, CDR2 ANQGSEA. The CDR3 spans 11 residues. V was clipped by 4 bases and J by 6 bases, with 6 bases between them. CDR3 sequence reads: CSVGWAGELFF. Here the CDR3 DNA reads TGCAGCGTTGGGTGGGCCGGGGAGCTGTTTTTT.

This clonotype was seen more than once but under ten times. V and J are TRBV2 and TRBJ1-1, with TRBD1 matching over 7 bases. The junction had 13 bases not matched to a gene; V was cut back by 0 bases and J by 3 bases. CDR3 length equals 18 residues. Germline V gene lookup returns CDR1 SNHLY and CDR2 FYNNEI. In DNA, the CDR3 is TGTGCCAGCAGTGAAGCTAGGGTACCGGGACAGTCGGACACTGAAGCTTTCTTT. It codes for CASSEARVPGQSDTEAFF.

The J gene is TRBJ2-1, the V gene TRBV20-1; TRBD2 agrees at 7 bases. Losses at the gene ends were 5 bases for V and 7 bases for J; bases not matched to a gene: 8. The CDR3 consists of 13 residues. The germline V gene has CDR1 DFQATT and CDR2 SNEGSKA (reference sequence). CDR3 loop: CSALQRDGNEQFF. The CDR3 DNA follows: TGCAGTGCTCTCCAGCGGGACGGGAATGAGCAGTTCTTC.

The rearrangement uses TRBV20-1 and TRBJ1-2, with TRBD1 as a possible D gene (5 bases). Between the trimmed V and J ends, which lost 3 bases and 4 bases, there was a span of 15 bases. Germline loops: CDR1 DFQATT, CDR2 SNEGSKA (reference sequence). The CDR3 sequence is 14 residues long. CDR3 in DNA: TGCAGTGCTAGTTCCCCGGGGGGAGTCTATGGCTACACCTTC. It is translated as CSASSPGGVYGYTF.

This clonotype was counted a few times. This chain links TRBV9 with TRBJ2-7; the D is unclear. The germline V gene has CDR1 SGDLS and CDR2 YYNGEE. This CDR3 comprises 14 residues. The V end was cut by 4 bases, the J end by 4 bases, with 15 bases between. This chain's CDR3 is CASSRFGNFYEQYF. The CDR3 DNA sequence: TGTGCCAGCAGCAGGTTTGGGAATTTTTACGAGCAGTACTTC.

The V call is TRBV4-3, the J call TRBJ1-2, with TRBD1 as a possible D gene (6 bases). The V and J ends lost 3 bases and 5 bases respectively, with 13 bases between them. The CDR3 sequence is 14 residues long. The V gene's germline CDR1 is LGHNA and CDR2 YSLEER. The CDR3 is CASSHLDSLYGYTF. CDR3 coding DNA: TGCGCCAGCAGCCATTTGGACAGCCTATATGGCTACACCTTC.

This chain connects TRBV6-5 to TRBJ1-6; weak D call: TRBD1 (5 bases). V lost 2 bases, J lost 7 bases, and 12 bases lay in between. CDR1 and CDR2 from the germline V gene are MNHEY and SVGAGI. This CDR3 comprises 15 residues. The CDR3 is CASSYRSGINSPLHF. CDR3 DNA sequence: TGTGCCAGCAGTTACAGATCAGGGATCAATTCACCCCTCCACTTT.